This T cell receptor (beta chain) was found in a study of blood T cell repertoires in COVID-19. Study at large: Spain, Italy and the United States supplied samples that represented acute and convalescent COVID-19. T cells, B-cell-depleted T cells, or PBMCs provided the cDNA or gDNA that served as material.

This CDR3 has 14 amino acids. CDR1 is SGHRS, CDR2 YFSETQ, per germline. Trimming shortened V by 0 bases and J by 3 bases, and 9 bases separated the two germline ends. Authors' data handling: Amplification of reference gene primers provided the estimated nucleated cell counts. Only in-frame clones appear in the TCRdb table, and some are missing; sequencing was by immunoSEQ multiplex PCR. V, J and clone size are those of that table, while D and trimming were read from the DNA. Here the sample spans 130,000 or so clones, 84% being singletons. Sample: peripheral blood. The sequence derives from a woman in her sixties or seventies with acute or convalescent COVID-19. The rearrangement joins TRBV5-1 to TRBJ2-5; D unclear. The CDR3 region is CASSLGLGEETQYF. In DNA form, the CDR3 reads TGCGCCAGCAGCTTGGGTCTCGGAGAAGAGACCCAGTACTTC.